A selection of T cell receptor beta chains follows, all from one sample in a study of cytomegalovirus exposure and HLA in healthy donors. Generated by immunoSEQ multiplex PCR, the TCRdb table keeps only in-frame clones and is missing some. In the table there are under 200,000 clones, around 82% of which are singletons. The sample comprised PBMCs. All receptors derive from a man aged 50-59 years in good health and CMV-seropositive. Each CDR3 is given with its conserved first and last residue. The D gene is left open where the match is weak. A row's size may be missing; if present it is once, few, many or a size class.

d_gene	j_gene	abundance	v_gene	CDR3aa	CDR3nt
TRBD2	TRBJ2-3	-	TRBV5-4	CASRFSGGTDTQYF	TGTGCCAGCAGGTTTAGCGGGGGCACAGATACGCAGTATTTT
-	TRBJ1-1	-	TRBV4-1	CASSQAASRRLNTEAFF	TGCGCCAGCAGCCAAGCCGCCTCCCGCAGGCTGAACACTGAAGCTTTCTTT
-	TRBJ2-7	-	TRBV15	CATSRDRAGNYEQYF	TGTGCCACCAGCAGAGATCGAGCAGGAAACTACGAGCAGTACTTC
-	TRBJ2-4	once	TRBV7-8	CASSLAQATKNIQYF	TGTGCCAGCAGCTTAGCGCAAGCAACCAAAAACATTCAGTACTTC
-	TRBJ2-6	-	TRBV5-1	CASSSSGDSGANVLTF	TGCGCCAGCAGCTCCTCGGGAGACTCTGGGGCCAACGTCCTGACTTTC
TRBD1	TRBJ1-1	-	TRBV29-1	CSVRKDRVRGEAFF	TGCAGCGTTCGTAAAGACAGGGTCAGGGGTGAAGCTTTCTTT
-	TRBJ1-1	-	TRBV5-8	CASSLEGAGMEAFF	TGTGCCAGCAGCTTAGAAGGGGCGGGGATGGAAGCTTTCTTT
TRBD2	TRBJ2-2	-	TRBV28	CASSLGAGEGELFF	TGTGCCAGCAGTTTAGGAGCGGGGGAGGGGGAGCTGTTTTTT
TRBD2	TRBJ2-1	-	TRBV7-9	CSSSPSPGTRIYNEQFF	TGTTCCAGCAGCCCCTCCCCCGGGACTAGGATTTACAATGAGCAGTTCTTC
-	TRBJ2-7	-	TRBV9	CASSQGASSGMYEQYF	TGTGCCAGCAGCCAGGGGGCGTCTAGCGGGATGTACGAGCAGTACTTC
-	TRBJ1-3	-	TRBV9	CASSVDMGPLSGNTIYF	TGTGCCAGCAGCGTAGATATGGGCCCTCTCTCTGGAAACACCATATATTTT
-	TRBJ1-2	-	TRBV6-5	CASSSQNYGYTF	TGTGCCAGCAGTTCACAAAACTATGGCTACACCTTC
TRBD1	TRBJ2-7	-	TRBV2	CASRPFGTGNGEQYF	TGTGCCAGCAGACCTTTCGGGACAGGGAACGGCGAGCAGTACTTC
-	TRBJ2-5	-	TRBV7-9	CASSLLGGAETQYF	TGTGCCAGCAGCTTACTTGGGGGCGCGGAGACCCAGTACTTC
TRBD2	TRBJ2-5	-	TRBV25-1	CASSARGMGWETQYF	TGTGCCAGCAGTGCGCGGGGGATGGGGTGGGAGACCCAGTACTTC
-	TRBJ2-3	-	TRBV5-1	CASSLGGEADTQYF	TGCGCCAGCAGCTTGGGAGGGGAGGCAGATACGCAGTATTTT
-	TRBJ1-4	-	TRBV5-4	CASSADDYNEKLFF	TGTGCCAGCAGCGCGGACGACTATAATGAAAAACTGTTTTTT
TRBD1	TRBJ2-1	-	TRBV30	CAWSVQGASEQFF	TGTGCCTGGAGTGTACAGGGGGCGAGTGAGCAGTTCTTC
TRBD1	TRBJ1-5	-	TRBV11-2	CASSLDRDPVWPQHF	TGTGCCAGCAGCCTCGACAGGGATCCAGTCTGGCCCCAGCATTTT
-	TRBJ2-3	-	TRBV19	CASSLRGDADTQYF	TGTGCCAGTAGCCTTAGGGGTGACGCAGATACGCAGTATTTT
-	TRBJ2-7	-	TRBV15	CATSRDLISISF	TGTGCCACCAGCAGAGATCTAATCTCCATAAGCTTC
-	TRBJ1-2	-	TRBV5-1	CASSLDGENYGYTF	TGCGCCAGCAGCTTGGACGGGGAAAACTATGGCTACACCTTC
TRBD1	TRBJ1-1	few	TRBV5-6	CASSLSDRGGTEAFF	TGTGCCAGCAGCTTGAGCGACAGGGGGGGCACTGAAGCTTTCTTT
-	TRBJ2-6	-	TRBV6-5	CASSYISSGANGLTF	TGTGCCAGCAGTTACATAAGCTCTGGGGCCAACGGCCTGACTTTC
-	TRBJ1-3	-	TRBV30	CALDLSSGNTIYF	TGTGCCCTGGACTTGTCCTCTGGAAACACCATATATTTT
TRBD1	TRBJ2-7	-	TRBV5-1	CASSWTTRDREVGYEQYF	TGCGCCAGCAGCTGGACAACTAGGGACAGGGAGGTAGGTTACGAGCAGTACTTC
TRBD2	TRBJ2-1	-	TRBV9	CASSGDDSGGYNEQFF	TGTGCCAGCAGCGGGGACGATAGCGGGGGATACAATGAGCAGTTCTTC
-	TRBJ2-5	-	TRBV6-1	CASIVAGQETQYF	TGTGCCAGCATTGTGGCAGGTCAAGAGACCCAGTACTTC
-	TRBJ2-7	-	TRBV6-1	CASIGVSNYEQYF	TGTGCCAGCATAGGGGTCTCGAACTACGAGCAGTACTTC
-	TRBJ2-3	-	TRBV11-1	CASSLGRLDTDTQYF	TGTGCCAGCAGCTTAGGGAGACTAGACACAGATACGCAGTATTTT
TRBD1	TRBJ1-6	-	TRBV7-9	CASSQGQSNSPLHF	TGTGCCAGCAGCCAGGGACAGTCCAATTCACCCCTCCACTTT
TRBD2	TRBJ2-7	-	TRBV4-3	CASSHGLAGEQYF	TGCGCCAGCAGCCACGGACTAGCGGGCGAGCAGTACTTC
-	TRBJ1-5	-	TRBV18	CASSPQFGGNQPQHF	TGTGCCAGCTCACCCCAGTTCGGGGGCAATCAGCCCCAGCATTTT
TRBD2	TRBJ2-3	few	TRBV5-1	CASSLGLAGETDTQYF	TGCGCCAGCAGCTTGGGACTAGCGGGAGAGACAGATACGCAGTATTTT
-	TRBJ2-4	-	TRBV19	CASSPIKNIQYF	TGTGCCAGTAGTCCCATCAAAAACATTCAGTACTTC
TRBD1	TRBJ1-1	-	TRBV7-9	CASSSRFSGTGGETEAFF	TGTGCCAGCAGCTCCAGATTCTCCGGGACAGGGGGTGAGACTGAAGCTTTCTTT
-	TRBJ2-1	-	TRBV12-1	CASSFAHQGLDEQFF	TGTGCCAGCAGCTTTGCGCATCAGGGGCTCGATGAGCAGTTCTTC
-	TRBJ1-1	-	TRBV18	CAGSPRGEVAFF	TGTGCCGGCTCACCCCGGGGAGAAGTCGCTTTCTTT
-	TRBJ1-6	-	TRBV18	CASSPPGGLGNSPLHF	TGTGCCAGCTCACCACCGGGGGGGCTAGGGAATTCACCCCTCCACTTT
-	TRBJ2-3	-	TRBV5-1	CASSFSGDSTDTQYF	TGCGCCAGCAGCTTTAGCGGAGATAGCACAGATACGCAGTATTTT
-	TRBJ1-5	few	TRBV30	CAWSFRAGNQPQHF	TGTGCCTGGAGTTTCCGGGCGGGTAATCAGCCCCAGCATTTT
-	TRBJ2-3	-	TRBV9	CASSVGGRVTDTQYF	TGTGCCAGCAGCGTAGGAGGCAGGGTCACAGATACGCAGTATTTT
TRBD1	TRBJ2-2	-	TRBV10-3	CAISERDRDSAGELFF	TGTGCCATCAGTGAGCGGGACAGGGATTCGGCTGGGGAGCTGTTTTTT
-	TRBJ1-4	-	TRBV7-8	CASPGGEWPKKLFF	TGTGCCAGCCCCGGGGGGGAGTGGCCAAAAAAACTGTTTTTT
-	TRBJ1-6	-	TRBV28	CASTPGGAIYNSPLHF	TGTGCCAGCACCCCGGGGGGGGCCATCTATAATTCACCCCTCCACTTT
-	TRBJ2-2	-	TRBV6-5	CASSYKGAGELFF	TGTGCCAGCAGTTACAAGGGGGCCGGGGAGCTGTTTTTT
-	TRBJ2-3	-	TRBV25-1	CASSARGRDTQYF	TGTGCCAGCAGTGCAAGGGGGAGAGATACGCAGTATTTT
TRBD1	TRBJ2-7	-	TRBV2	CASSRDRGQEQYF	TGTGCCAGCAGCCGGGACAGGGGGCAAGAGCAGTACTTC